Described below is a single TCR beta chain sequence and its context. Its specific antigen is unknown. It has no much larger one-base neighbor in the sample; base qualities were not kept. Set within a cohort of healthcare workers in London, UK, this nested case-control study involved weekly PCR testing of nasopharyngeal swabs along with blood sampling. Between 23 and 31 March 2020, the week of the UK lockdown, healthcare workers were enrolled and then followed up weekly for as long as 16 weeks. The data stem from a study of early T cells in non-severe SARS-CoV-2 infection (dated by TCRdb to the early 2020s). About the full investigation: TCR sequencing used bulk RNA from unsorted whole blood, so alpha and beta chains could not be paired.

Study-wide conclusions, independent of this receptor: VDJdb matching was skewed toward anti-spike CD8 responses and likely underestimated virus-specific expansions, missing private and CD4 specificities.

To prepare the library, 5' RACE was applied. Sequencer: NextSeq 500. In the TCR library protocol, unique molecular identifiers were attached to individual cDNA molecules to correct for PCR bias and sequencing error. Both TCR alpha and beta chains were sequenced, and tight co-correlation was observed between alpha and beta sequence abundances in each sample. The study's processing was this. Decombinator V4 was used to perform V gene, J gene and CDR3 annotation of TCR sequences. TCRs were defined as expanded if a significant change between any two time points was detected under a Poisson model with p below 0.0001. TCR abundances were normalised to the total number of TCRs sequenced per sample and expressed as counts per million. MAIT TCRs were defined by TRAV1-2 paired with TRAJ12, TRAJ20 or TRAJ33, and iNKT TCRs by TRAV10 paired with TRAJ18. VDJdb, accessed on 1 November 2021, was searched for TCRs annotated for CMV, EBV and SARS-CoV-2, and TCRs annotated for more than one antigen were excluded. Starting from the raw public reads, TCRdb applied fastp trimming at Q25, assembled clones with MiXCR and retained in-frame beta chains. Entries are consolidated by CDR3 protein sequence, retaining the most common genes and DNA. The V and J calls were not made by the authors but by TCRdb's processing. The sample yields approximately 120,000 distinct CDR3 sequences; about 15% were counted once. The ten largest clonotypes hold roughly a fifth of the sample.

A distance of 12 bases separates the germline ends of V and J, which lose 1 base and 4 bases respectively. From the germline V gene, CDR1 is LGHNT and CDR2 is FRNRAP. The CDR3 goes from the cysteine to the phenylalanine over 15 residues. The kept DNA is CDR3 alone, 45 bases in frame from the first base. The sequenced sample consisted of whole blood. The chain links TRBV12-5 with TRBJ2-3; confidence is insufficient to name the D gene. The origin of this receptor is an adult who was a healthcare worker with PCR-confirmed SARS-CoV-2 infection or an uninfected control (not recorded which). The nucleotide sequence is given as TGTGCTAGTGGTTTGGGGACGATTGGCGCAGATACGCAGTATTTT. This translates into CASGLGTIGADTQYF.